The rows below give T cell receptor beta chains drawn from one sample of a study of blood T cell repertoires in COVID-19. This table comes from immunoSEQ multiplex PCR, and its TCRdb copy is limited to in-frame clones, with some not included. In the table there are 65,000 to 75,000 clones, approximately 82% of which are singletons. Specimen: peripheral blood. The receptors shown here come from a woman of 80 years or more with acute or convalescent COVID-19. Both conserved end residues are part of each CDR3. Each record gives: V gene, J gene, D gene, clone size, CDR3 DNA, CDR3 protein. D genes are given only for firm matches. Some rows mark clone size as missing; the rest say once, few, many or name a class of expanded clone.

TRBV7-8	TRBJ1-2	-	once	TGTGCCAGCAGCTTAGCTTCGAGCGGGGGGGACTATGGCTACACCTTC	CASSLASSGGDYGYTF
TRBV15	TRBJ2-1	-	-	TGTGCCACCAGCAGTGGGGCTAACAATGAGCAGTTCTTC	CATSSGANNEQFF
TRBV4-2	TRBJ2-7	TRBD1	few	TGTGCCAGCAGCCAAGGGACAGGGGGCTCCGAGCAGTACTTC	CASSQGTGGSEQYF
TRBV7-7	TRBJ2-3	-	-	TGTGCTAGCAGCTTAGGTCTAGGAGTAAAAGATACGCAGTATTTT	CASSLGLGVKDTQYF
TRBV19	TRBJ2-7	TRBD1	-	TGTGCCAGTAGTATCGACCCGGGACAGGGGAGGAACGAGCAGTACTTC	CASSIDPGQGRNEQYF
TRBV28	TRBJ1-6	-	-	TGTGCCAGCAGTTTTGACCGCAGGGGCGGTTCACCCCTCCACTTT	CASSFDRRGGSPLHF
TRBV5-1	TRBJ1-1	TRBD1	once	TGCGCCAGCAGCTCGGGACAGGGGCGGAACACTGAAGCTTTCTTT	CASSSGQGRNTEAFF
TRBV5-5	TRBJ2-3	-	-	TGTGCCAGCAGCTTGGAGGTGGGGCGGTCAGATACGCAGTATTTT	CASSLEVGRSDTQYF
TRBV5-5	TRBJ2-1	TRBD2	-	TGTGCCAGCAGCTTGGGGGGCGGGGGGGCCTACAATGAGCAGTTCTTC	CASSLGGGGAYNEQFF
TRBV7-2	TRBJ2-1	TRBD2	-	TGTGCCAGCAGCTTAGCCGTAGCTAGCGGGGGTTACAATGAGCAGTTCTTC	CASSLAVASGGYNEQFF
TRBV2	TRBJ1-2	-	once	TGTGCCACTTCGCCTATTAAACCTAACTATGGCTACACCTTC	CATSPIKPNYGYTF
TRBV2	TRBJ1-5	-	few	TGTGCCAGCGGTAGCTTCCGGGGCAATCAGCCCCAGCATTTT	CASGSFRGNQPQHF
TRBV5-8	TRBJ2-7	TRBD1	-	TGTGCCAGCAGCTTCGACAGGGTCTCCTACGAGCAGTACTTC	CASSFDRVSYEQYF
TRBV3-1/TRBV3-2	TRBJ1-2	-	-	TGTGCCAGCAGCCGACGGGGGGCGCCGAGCTACACCTTC	CASSRRGAPSYTF
TRBV7-2	TRBJ2-1	-	-	TGTGCCAGCAGCCCAATGGCGGCGTACAATGAGCAGTTCTTC	CASSPMAAYNEQFF
TRBV10-1	TRBJ1-5	TRBD1	-	TGCGCCAGCAGCCCCTATTATGGACAGGGGAGAGATCAGCCCCAGCATTTT	CASSPYYGQGRDQPQHF
TRBV2	TRBJ2-5	TRBD2	-	TGTGCCAGCAGGCTAGCGGGTAGTAGAGAGACCCAGTACTTC	CASRLAGSRETQYF
TRBV19	TRBJ2-1	TRBD2	-	TGTGCCAGTAGTGGAGGGGAGGGCTCCTACAATGAGCAGTTCTTC	CASSGGEGSYNEQFF
TRBV21-1	TRBJ1-2	-	-	TGTGCCAGCAGCAAAGGACAGGGAAAAGGCTACACCTTC	CASSKGQGKGYTF